This TCR beta chain appears in the sequencing data of a study of technical replicates of blood from a handful of donors. The count of this clone is one. The CDR3 runs 13 residues. The germline V gene encodes CDR1 SGHRS and CDR2 YFSETQ. V was shortened by 6 bases and J by 3 bases, with 9 bases between the two germline ends. Assay used: immunoSEQ multiplex PCR; TCRdb lists only in-frame clones, some missing. The table records around 57,000 clones, roughly 97% of them present only once. This sequence was found in a human donor in good health. The chain employs TRBV5-1 and TRBJ1-4; perhaps TRBD1 as D (5 bases). The sample comprised T cells isolated from PBMCs. The CDR3 reads CASMRDPNEKLFF. The CDR3, as DNA: TGCGCCAGCATGCGGGACCCTAATGAAAAACTGTTTTTT.